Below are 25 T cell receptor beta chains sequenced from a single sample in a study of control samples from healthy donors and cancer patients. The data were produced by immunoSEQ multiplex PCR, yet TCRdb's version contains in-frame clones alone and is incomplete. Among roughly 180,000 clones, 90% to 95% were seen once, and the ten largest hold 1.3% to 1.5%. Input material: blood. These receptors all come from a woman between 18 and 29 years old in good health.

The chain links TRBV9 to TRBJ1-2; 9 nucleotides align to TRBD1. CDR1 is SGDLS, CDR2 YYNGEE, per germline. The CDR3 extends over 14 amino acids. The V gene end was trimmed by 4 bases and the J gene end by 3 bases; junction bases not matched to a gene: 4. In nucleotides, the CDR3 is TGTGCCAGCAGCTTCGGACAGGGGCACTATGGCTACACCTTC. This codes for CASSFGQGHYGYTF.

This chain's CDR3 is CASSYHTGVTEAFF. CDR3 bases: TGTGCCAGCAGTTACCACACAGGGGTCACTGAAGCTTTCTTT. The chain carries TRBV6-5 and TRBJ1-1; 7 bases are a match to TRBD1. The CDR3 totals 14 residues. The germline V gene has CDR1 MNHEY and CDR2 SVGAGI. Germline trimming cut 2 bases from V and 4 bases from J; bases unmatched to any gene: 4.

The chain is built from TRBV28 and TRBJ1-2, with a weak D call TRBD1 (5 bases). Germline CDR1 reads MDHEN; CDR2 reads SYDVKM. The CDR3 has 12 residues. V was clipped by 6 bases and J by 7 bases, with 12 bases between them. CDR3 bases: TGTGCCAGCAGGTGGGGGGATGTTGGCTACACCTTC. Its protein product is CASRWGDVGYTF.

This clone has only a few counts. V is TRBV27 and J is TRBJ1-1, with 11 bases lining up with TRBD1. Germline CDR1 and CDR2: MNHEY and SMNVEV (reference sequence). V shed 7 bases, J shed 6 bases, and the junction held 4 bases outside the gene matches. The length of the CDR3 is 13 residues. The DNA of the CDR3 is TGTGCCAGCACCGGGACAGGGGGATCTGAAGCTTTCTTT. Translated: CASTGTGGSEAFF.

CDR3 region: CASSLDYWGQGGHEQYF. Here the CDR3 DNA reads TGTGCCAGCAGCTTAGATTATTGGGGACAGGGCGGCCACGAGCAGTACTTC. V is TRBV11-3 and J is TRBJ2-7; 9 bases fit TRBD1. V lost 0 bases to trimming and J lost 5 bases; unmatched junction nucleotides: 11. The CDR3 runs 17 residues. The germline V gene encodes CDR1 SGHNT and CDR2 YENEEA.

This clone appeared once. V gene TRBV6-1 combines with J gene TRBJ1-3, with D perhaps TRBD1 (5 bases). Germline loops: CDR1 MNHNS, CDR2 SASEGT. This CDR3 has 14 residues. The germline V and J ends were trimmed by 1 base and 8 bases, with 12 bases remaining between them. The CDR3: CASSEEQVYDTIYF. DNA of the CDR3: TGTGCCAGCAGTGAAGAACAGGTCTATGACACCATATATTTT.

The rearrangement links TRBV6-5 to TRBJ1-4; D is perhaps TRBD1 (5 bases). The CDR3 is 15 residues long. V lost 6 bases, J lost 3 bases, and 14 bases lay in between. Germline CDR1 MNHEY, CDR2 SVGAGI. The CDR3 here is CASSAGGAANEKLFF. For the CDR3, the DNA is TGTGCCAGCAGCGCGGGAGGGGCAGCTAATGAAAAACTGTTTTTT.

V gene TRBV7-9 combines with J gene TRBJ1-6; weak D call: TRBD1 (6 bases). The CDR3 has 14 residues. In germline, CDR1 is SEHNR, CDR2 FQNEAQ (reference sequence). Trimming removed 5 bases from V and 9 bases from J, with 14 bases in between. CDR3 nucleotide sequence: TGTGCCAGCAGCATGACAGGCCTAACTTCACCCCTCCACTTT. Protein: CASSMTGLTSPLHF. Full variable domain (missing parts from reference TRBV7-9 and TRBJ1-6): DTGVSQNPRHKITKRGQNVTFRCDPISEHNRLYWYRQTLGQGPEFLTYFQNEAQLEKSRLLSDRFSAERPKGSFSTLEIQRTEQGDSAMYLCASSMTGLTSPLHFGNGTRLTVT.

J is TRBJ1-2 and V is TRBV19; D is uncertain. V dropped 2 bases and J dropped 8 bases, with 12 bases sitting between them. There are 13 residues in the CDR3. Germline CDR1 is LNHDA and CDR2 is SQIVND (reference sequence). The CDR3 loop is CASSINTEVGYTF. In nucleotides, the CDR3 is TGTGCCAGTAGTATAAATACCGAAGTGGGCTACACCTTC.

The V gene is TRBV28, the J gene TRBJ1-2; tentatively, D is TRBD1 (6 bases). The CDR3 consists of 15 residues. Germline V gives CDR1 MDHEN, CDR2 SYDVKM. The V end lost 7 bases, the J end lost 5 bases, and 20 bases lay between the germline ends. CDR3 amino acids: CASTTRDTWGYGYTF. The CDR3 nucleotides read TGTGCCAGCACCACCCGGGACACATGGGGATATGGCTACACCTTC.

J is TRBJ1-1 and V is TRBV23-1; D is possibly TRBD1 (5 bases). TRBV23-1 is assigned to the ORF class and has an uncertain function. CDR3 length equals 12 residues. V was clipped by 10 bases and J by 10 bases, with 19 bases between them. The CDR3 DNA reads TGCGCCATCCCGGGGGGGAACCGAGGAGCTTTCTTT. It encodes CAIPGGNRGAFF.

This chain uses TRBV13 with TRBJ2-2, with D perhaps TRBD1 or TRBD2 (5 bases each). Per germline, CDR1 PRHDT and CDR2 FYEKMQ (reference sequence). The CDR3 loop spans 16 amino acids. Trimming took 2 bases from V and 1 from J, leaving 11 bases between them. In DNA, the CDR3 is TGTGCCAGCAGCTTAAGGGGCGCGGGGAACACCGGGGAGCTGTTTTTT. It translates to CASSLRGAGNTGELFF.

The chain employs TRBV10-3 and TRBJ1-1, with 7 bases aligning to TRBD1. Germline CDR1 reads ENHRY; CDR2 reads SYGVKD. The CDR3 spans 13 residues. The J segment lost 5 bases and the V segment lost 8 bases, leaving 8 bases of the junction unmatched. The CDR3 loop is CAIATGRLTEAFF. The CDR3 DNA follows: TGTGCCATCGCGACAGGGAGGCTAACTGAAGCTTTCTTT.

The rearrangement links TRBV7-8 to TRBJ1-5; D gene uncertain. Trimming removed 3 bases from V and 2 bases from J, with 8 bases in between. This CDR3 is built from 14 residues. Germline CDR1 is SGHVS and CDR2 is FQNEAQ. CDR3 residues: CASSFEHRNQPQHF. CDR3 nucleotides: TGTGCCAGCAGCTTTGAACATCGCAATCAGCCCCAGCATTTT.

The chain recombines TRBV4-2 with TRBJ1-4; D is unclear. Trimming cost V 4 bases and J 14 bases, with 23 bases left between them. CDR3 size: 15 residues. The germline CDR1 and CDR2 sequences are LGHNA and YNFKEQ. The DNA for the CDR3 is TGTGCCAGCAGCCTATATTGGACTCCTCGATGGGGTCTGTTTTTT. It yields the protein CASSLYWTPRWGLFF.

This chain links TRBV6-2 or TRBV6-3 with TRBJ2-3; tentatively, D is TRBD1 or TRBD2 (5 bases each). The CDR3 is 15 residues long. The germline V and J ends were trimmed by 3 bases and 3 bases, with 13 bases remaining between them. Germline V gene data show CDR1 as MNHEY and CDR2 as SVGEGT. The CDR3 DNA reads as TGTGCCAGCAGTTATTCCGGGACCTTTACAGATACGCAGTATTTT. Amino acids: CASSYSGTFTDTQYF.

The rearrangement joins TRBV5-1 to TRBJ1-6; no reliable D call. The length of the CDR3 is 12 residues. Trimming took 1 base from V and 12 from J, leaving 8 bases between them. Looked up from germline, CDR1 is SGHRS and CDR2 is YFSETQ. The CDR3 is CASSLNSEPLHF. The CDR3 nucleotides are TGCGCCAGCAGCTTGAACAGCGAACCCCTCCACTTT.

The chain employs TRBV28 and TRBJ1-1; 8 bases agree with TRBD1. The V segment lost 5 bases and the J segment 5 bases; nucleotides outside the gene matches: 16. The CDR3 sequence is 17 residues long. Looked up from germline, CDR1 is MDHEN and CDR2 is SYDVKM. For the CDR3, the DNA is TGTGCCAGCAGTGGGCTCCCCACAGGGGGGGGCCGTACTGAAGCTTTCTTT. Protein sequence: CASSGLPTGGGRTEAFF.

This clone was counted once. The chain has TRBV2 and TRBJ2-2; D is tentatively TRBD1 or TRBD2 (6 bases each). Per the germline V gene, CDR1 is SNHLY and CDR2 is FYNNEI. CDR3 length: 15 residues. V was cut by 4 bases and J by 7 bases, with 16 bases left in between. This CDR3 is CASSVLGGEGGELFF. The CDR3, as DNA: TGTGCCAGCAGTGTTTTGGGGGGCGAGGGCGGGGAGCTGTTTTTT. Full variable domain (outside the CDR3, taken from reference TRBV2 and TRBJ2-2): EPEVTQTPSHQVTQMGQEVILRCVPISNHLYFYWYRQILGQKVEFLVSFYNNEISEKSEIFDDQFSVERPDGSNFTLKIRSTKLEDSAMYFCASSVLGGEGGELFFGEGSRLTVL.

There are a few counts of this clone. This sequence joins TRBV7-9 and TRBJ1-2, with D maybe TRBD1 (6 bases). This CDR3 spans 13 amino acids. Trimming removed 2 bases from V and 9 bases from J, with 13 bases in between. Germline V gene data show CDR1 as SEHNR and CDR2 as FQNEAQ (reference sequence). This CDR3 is CASSLQQTGSYTF. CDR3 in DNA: TGTGCCAGCAGCTTACAGCAAACAGGGAGCTACACCTTC.

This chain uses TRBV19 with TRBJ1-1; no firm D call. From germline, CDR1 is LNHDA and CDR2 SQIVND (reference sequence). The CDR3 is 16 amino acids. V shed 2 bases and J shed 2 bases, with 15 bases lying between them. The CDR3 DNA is TGTGCCAGTAGTATAAAGACGGGTACCCAAAACACTGAAGCTTTCTTT. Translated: CASSIKTGTQNTEAFF.

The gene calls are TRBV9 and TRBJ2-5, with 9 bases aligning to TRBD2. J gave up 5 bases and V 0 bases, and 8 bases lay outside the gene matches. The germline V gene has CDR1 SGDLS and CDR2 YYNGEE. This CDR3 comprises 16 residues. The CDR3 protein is CASSVAGRGGLETQYF. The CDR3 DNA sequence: TGTGCCAGCAGCGTAGCGGGGCGGGGGGGCCTGGAGACCCAGTACTTC.

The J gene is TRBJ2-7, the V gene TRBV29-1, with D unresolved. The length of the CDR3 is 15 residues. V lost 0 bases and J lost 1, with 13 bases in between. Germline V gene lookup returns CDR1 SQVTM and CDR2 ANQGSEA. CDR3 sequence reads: CSVEDGSEYSYEQYF. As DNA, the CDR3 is TGCAGCGTTGAAGACGGCTCGGAATATTCCTACGAGCAGTACTTC.

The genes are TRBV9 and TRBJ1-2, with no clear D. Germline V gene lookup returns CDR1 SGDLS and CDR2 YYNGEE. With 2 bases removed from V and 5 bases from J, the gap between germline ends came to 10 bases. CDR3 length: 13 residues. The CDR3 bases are TGTGCCAGCAGCGTTAATACGGGGTATGGCTACACCTTC. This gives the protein CASSVNTGYGYTF.

The CDR3 loop is CASSPWGDTQYF. CDR3 DNA sequence: TGTGCCAGCAGCCCTTGGGGCGATACGCAGTATTTT. This chain connects TRBV7-9 to TRBJ2-3; perhaps TRBD1 as D (5 bases). The CDR3 totals 12 residues. Trimming pared 5 bases from V and 6 bases from J, leaving 9 bases between. Per the germline V gene, CDR1 is SEHNR and CDR2 is FQNEAQ (reference sequence).